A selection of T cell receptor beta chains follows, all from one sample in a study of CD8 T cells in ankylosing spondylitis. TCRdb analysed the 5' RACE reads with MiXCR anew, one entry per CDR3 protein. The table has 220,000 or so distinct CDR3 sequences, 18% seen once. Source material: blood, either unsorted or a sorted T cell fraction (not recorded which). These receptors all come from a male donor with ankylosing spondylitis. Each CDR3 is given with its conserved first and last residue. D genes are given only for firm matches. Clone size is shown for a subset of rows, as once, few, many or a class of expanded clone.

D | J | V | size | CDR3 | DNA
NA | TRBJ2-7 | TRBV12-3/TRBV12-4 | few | CASRQSAAYEQYF | TGTGCCAGCAGGCAGTCCGCAGCCTACGAGCAGTACTTC
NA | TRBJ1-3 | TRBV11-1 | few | CASSLTASGNTIYF | TGTGCCAGCAGCCTGACGGCCTCTGGAAACACCATATATTTT
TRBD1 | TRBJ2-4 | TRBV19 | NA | CASSIMGQGLNIQYF | TGTGCCAGTAGTATAATGGGACAGGGTTTGAACATTCAGTACTTC
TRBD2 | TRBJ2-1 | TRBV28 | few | CASSFRAGGPFNEQFF | TGTGCCAGCAGTTTCCGGGCGGGAGGGCCCTTTAATGAGCAGTTCTTC
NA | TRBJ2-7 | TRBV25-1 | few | CASSAQGSYEQYF | TGTGCCAGCAGTGCACAGGGATCCTACGAGCAGTACTTC
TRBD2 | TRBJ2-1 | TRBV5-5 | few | CASSFGLAGTNEQFF | TGTGCCAGCAGCTTCGGACTAGCGGGAACGAATGAGCAGTTCTTC
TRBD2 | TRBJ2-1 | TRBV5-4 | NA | CASSRTSGDSEQFF | TGTGCCAGCAGCCGGACTAGCGGGGATAGTGAGCAGTTCTTC
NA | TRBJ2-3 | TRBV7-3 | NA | CASSPPGASTDTQYF | TGTGCCAGCAGCCCCCCCGGGGCTAGCACAGATACGCAGTATTTT
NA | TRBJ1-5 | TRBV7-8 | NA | CASSLFADGGYSNQPQHF | TGTGCCAGCAGCTTATTTGCCGACGGAGGGTATAGCAATCAGCCCCAGCATTTT
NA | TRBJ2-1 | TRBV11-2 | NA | CASSLEEYNEQFF | TGTGCCAGCAGCTTAGAGGAATACAATGAGCAGTTCTTC